This T cell receptor (beta chain) was identified during a study of Graves' ophthalmopathy and Graves' hyperthyroidism. Study findings and constraints: A model of 13 signatures distinguished ophthalmopathy from stable hyperthyroidism at roughly 86% sensitivity and about 80% specificity.

Amplified TCR beta CDR3 regions were obtained using RNA transcripts as template. HTBI primers primed a first-round RT-PCR, and a second-round multiplex PCR followed. TCRdb itself ran the multiplex PCR reads through MiXCR, one entry per CDR3 protein. The sample gives 600,000 to 700,000 distinct CDR3 sequences, about 38% of which show up once; about 3.3% is in the top ten. Worth noting for this clonotype: The antigen is unknown.

The CDR3 covers 12 residues. Germline V gene sequence: CDR1 SGHVS, CDR2 FNYEAQ. Other autoimmune diseases, uncontrolled infections, pregnancy and lactation each led to patient exclusion. The diagnosis was founded upon clinical symptoms, serum thyroxine, TRAb, thyroid ultrasound and orbital computed tomography. The source material was peripheral blood. The sequence derives from an adult man with Graves' ophthalmopathy. The chain couples TRBV7-6 to TRBJ2-5; D may be TRBD1 (6 bases). CDR3 sequence reads: CARQGLQETQYF. The DNA for the CDR3 is TGTGCGAGGCAGGGGTTGCAAGAGACCCAGTACTTC.